The sequence of this T cell receptor (beta chain) was determined in a study of cytomegalovirus exposure and HLA in healthy donors. General study points: An analysis was carried out later, and it reportedly showed fewer N-insertions in an Asian-associated ancestry cluster than the roughly 700-donor mean. There were 150 or so TCR beta chains listed as cytomegalovirus-associated. CMV serostatus was the sole immune exposure information available.

This clone was detected a few times. Its antigen is currently unknown. The primer mix had 60 Vbeta and 13 Jbeta primers. Sequencing was performed with immunoSEQ multiplex PCR; in TCRdb, only in-frame clones are kept and a portion is missing. The sample consists of around 130,000 clones, less than 10% of them appearing once. The sequenced material came from PBMCs. This TCR was recovered from a woman aged 40 to 50 in good health and CMV-seropositive.

The CDR3 DNA sequence: TGTGCCAGCAGCTTAAGGACTAGCTCCTACGAGCAGTACTTC. This translates into CASSLRTSSYEQYF. This chain connects TRBV11-2 to TRBJ2-7; TRBD2 agrees at 7 bases. The CDR3 totals 14 residues. The germline V gene encodes CDR1 SGHAT and CDR2 FQNNGV. The junction had 1 base not matched to a gene; V was cut back by 2 bases and J by 0 bases. The whole variable domain, remainder taken from reference TRBV11-2 and TRBJ2-7, is EAGVAQSPRYKIIEKRQSVAFWCNPISGHATLYWYQQILGQGPKLLIQFQNNGVVDDSQLPKDRFSAERLKGVDSTLKIQPAKLEDSAVYLCASSLRTSSYEQYFGPGTRLTVT.